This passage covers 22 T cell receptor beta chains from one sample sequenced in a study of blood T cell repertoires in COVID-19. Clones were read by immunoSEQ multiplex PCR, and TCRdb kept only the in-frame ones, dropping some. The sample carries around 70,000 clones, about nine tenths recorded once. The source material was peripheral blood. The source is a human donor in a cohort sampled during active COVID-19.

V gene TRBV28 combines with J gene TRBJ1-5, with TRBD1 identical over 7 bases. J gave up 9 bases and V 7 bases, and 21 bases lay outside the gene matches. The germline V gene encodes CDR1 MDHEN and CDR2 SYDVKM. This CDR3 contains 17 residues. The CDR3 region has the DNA TGTGCCAGCACCATGGCTACGGGACAGAGCCTTTCGGGGCCCCAGCATTTT. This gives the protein CASTMATGQSLSGPQHF.

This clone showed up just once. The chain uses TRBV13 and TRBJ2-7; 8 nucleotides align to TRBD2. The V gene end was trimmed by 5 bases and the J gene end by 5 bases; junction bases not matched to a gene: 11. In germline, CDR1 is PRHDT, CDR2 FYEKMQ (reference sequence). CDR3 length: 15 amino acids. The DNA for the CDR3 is TGTGCCAGCAGCCCAGGCGGGAGGACCCCCCACGAGCAGTACTTC. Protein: CASSPGGRTPHEQYF.

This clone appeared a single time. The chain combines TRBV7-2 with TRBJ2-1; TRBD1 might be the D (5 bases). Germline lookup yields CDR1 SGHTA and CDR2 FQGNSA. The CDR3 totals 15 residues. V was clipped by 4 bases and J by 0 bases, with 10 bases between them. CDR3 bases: TGTGCCAGCAGCTACAGGCTCTACTCCTACAATGAGCAGTTCTTC. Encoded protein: CASSYRLYSYNEQFF.

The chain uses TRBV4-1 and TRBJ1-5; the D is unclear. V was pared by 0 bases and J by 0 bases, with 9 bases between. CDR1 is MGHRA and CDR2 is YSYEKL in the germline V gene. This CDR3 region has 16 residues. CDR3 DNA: TGCGCCAGCAGCCAAGAGGGAGGGTATAGCAATCAGCCCCAGCATTTT. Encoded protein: CASSQEGGYSNQPQHF.

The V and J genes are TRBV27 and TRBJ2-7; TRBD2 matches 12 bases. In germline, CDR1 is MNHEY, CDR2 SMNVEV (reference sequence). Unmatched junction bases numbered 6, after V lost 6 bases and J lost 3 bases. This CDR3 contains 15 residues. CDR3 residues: CASSRLAGANYEQYF. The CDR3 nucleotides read TGTGCCAGCAGCCGACTAGCGGGGGCGAACTACGAGCAGTACTTC.

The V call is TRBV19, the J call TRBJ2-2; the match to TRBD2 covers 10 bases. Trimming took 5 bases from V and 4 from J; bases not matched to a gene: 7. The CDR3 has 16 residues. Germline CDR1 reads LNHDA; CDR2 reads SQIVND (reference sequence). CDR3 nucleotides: TGTGCCAGTAGTGGTAGCGGGAGGCGGCGCACCGGGGAGCTGTTTTTT. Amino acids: CASSGSGRRRTGELFF.

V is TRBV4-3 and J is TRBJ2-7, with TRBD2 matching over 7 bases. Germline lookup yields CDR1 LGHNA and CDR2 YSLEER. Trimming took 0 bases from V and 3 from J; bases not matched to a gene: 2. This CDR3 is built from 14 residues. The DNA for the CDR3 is TGCGCCAGCAGCCAAGAGGGAGGGGACTACGAGCAGTACTTC. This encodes CASSQEGGDYEQYF.

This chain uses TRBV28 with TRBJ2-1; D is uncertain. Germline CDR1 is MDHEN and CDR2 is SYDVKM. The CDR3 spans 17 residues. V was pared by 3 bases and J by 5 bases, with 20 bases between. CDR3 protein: CASSLRFSPVLNNEQFF. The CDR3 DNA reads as TGTGCCAGCAGTTTGCGCTTTAGTCCCGTCTTGAACAATGAGCAGTTCTTC. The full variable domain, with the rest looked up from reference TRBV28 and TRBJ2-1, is DVKVTQSSRYLVKRTGEKVFLECVQDMDHENMFWYRQDPGLGLRLIYFSYDVKMKEKGDIPEGYSVSREKKERFSLILESASTNQTSMYLCASSLRFSPVLNNEQFFGPGTRLTVL.

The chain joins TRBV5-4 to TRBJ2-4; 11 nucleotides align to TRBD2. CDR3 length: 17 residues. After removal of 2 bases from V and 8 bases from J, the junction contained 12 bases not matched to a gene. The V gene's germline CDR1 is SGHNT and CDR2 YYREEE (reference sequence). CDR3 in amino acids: CASSFSGGEGGRYIQYF. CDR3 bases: TGTGCCAGCAGCTTTAGCGGGGGGGAGGGTGGTAGGTACATTCAGTACTTC.

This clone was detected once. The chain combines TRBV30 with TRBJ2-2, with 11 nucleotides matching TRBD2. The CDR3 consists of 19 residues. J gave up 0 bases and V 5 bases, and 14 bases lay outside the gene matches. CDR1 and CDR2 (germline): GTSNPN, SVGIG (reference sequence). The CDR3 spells CAWPTRLAGGRANTGELFF. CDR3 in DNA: TGTGCCTGGCCGACCCGGCTAGCGGGGGGCCGAGCGAACACCGGGGAGCTGTTTTTT.

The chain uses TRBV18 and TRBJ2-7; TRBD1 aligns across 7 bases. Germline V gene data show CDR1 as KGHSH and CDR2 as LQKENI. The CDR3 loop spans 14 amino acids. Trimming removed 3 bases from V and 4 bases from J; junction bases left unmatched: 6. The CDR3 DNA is TGTGCCAGCTCACCTCCGGGACAGCCTTACGAGCAGTACTTC. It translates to CASSPPGQPYEQYF. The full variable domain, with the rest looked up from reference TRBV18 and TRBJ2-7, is NAGVMQNPRHLVRRRGQEARLRCSPMKGHSHVYWYRQLPEEGLKFMVYLQKENIIDESGMPKERFSAEFPKEGPSILRIQQVVRGDSAAYFCASSPPGQPYEQYFGPGTRLTVT.

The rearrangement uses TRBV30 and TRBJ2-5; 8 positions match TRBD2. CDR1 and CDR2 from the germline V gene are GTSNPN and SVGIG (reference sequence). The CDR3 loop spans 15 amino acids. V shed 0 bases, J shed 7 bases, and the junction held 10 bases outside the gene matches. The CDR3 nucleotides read TGTGCCTGGAGTGTACGGGGGGGAGGAGAAAGGACCCAGTACTTC. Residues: CAWSVRGGGERTQYF.

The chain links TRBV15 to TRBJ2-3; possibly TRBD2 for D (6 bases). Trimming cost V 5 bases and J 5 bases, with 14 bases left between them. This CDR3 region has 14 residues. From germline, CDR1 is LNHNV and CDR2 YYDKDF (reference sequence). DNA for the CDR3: TGTGCCACCAGCGTCGGGAGTCAGGTAGATACGCAGTATTTT. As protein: CATSVGSQVDTQYF.

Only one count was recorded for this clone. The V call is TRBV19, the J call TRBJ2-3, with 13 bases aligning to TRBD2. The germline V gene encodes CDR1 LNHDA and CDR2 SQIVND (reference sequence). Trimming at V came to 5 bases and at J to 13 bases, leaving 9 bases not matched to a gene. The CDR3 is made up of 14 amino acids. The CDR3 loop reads CASSPSGTSGVKYF. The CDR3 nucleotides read TGTGCCAGTAGTCCCTCGGGGACTAGCGGGGTCAAGTATTTT.

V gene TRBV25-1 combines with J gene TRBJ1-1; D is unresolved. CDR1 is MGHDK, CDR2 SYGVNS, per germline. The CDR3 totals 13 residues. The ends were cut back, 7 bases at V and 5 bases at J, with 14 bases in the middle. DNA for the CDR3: TGTGCCAGCACTTTCTTAGAGAGGACTGAAGCTTTCTTT. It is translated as CASTFLERTEAFF.

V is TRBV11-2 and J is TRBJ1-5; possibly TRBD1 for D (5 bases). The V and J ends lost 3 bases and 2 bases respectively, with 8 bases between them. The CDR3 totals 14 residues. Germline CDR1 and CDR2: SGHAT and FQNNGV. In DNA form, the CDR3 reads TGTGCCAGCAGCTTGGGGGGGGGCAATCAGCCCCAGCATTTT. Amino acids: CASSLGGGNQPQHF.

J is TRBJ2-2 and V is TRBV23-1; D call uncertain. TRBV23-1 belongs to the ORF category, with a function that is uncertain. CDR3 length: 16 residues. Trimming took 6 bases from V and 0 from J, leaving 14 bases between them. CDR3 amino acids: CASSIPKYANTGELFF. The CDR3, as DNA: TGCGCCAGCAGCATTCCTAAGTACGCGAACACCGGGGAGCTGTTTTTT.

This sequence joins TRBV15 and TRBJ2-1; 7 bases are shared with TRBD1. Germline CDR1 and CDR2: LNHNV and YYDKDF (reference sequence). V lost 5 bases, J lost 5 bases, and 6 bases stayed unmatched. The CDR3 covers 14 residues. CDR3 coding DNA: TGTGCCACCAGCCTCGACAGGGAAGACAATGAGCAGTTCTTC. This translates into CATSLDREDNEQFF.

The CDR3 DNA sequence: TGTGCCTGGAGGCAGGACAGGGTCACTGAAGCTTTCTTT. Translated, it gives CAWRQDRVTEAFF. This rearrangement joins TRBV30 to TRBJ1-1, with 8 bases matching TRBD1. CDR3 length equals 13 residues. The germline gives CDR1 GTSNPN, CDR2 SVGIG (reference sequence). Trimming at V came to 3 bases and at J to 4 bases, leaving 4 bases not matched to a gene.

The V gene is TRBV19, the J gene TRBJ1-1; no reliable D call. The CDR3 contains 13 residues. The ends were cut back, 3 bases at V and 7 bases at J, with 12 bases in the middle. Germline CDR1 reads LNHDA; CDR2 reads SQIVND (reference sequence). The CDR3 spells CASSIQREGEAFF. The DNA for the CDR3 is TGTGCCAGTAGTATCCAGCGGGAGGGTGAAGCTTTCTTT.

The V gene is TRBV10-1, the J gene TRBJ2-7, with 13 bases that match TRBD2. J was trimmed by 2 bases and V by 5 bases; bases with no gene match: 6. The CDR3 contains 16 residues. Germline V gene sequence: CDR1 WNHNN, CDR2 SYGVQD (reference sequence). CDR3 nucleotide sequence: TGCGCCAGCAGTCCGACTAGCGGGGGGCCGACCTACGAGCAGTACTTC. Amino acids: CASSPTSGGPTYEQYF.

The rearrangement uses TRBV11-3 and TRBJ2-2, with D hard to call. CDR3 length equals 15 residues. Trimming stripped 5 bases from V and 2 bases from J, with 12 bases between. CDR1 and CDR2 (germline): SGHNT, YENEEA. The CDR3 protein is CASSGGQINTGELFF. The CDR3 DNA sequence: TGTGCCAGCAGCGGCGGCCAGATAAACACCGGGGAGCTGTTTTTT.